Sequencing of this TCR beta chain was carried out in a study of control samples from healthy donors and cancer patients (dated by TCRdb to 2018 to 2020). The CDR3, from cysteine to phenylalanine, totals 15 residues. The CDR3 DNA has 45 bases and is translated from base 1. V is shortened by 5 bases, J by 1 base, and the region joining them spans 12 bases. The germline V gene sets CDR1 to KGHSH and CDR2 to LQKENI. Libraries were prepared through the immunoSEQ multiplex PCR assay. The immuneACCESS repertoire file appears here via TCRdb, limited to in-frame rearrangements. These files lack a portion of the clones; in checked studies, under half of the deficit traces to unresolved V genes, and the cause of the others is not known. Across this sample there are tens of thousands of clones, with approximately 90% seen only once. The ten most abundant clones make up about an eighth of the sample. A word on this clone: Its recognized antigen is unknown. No quality values exist for individual bases; no much larger clone is one base distant.

The TCR comes from a man aged 55 to 69 with head and neck cancer. The sequenced sample consisted of PBMCs. The chain is encoded by TRBV18 joined to TRBJ1-5, and TRBD1 may be the D gene, going by 6 matching bases. The CDR3 has the sequence CASSFGQSSNQPQHF. In nucleotide form, the sequence is TGTGCCAGCTCATTCGGACAGTCGAGCAATCAGCCCCAGCATTTT.